This record covers a single T cell receptor (beta chain). This receptor's antigen is unknown. Base quality data are lacking; no much larger clone is found one base away. V drops 2 bases and J drops 5 bases, leaving 6 bases in between. CDR1 KGHSH and CDR2 LQKENI are derived from the germline V gene. Its CDR3 holds 12 amino acids, cysteine through phenylalanine. Just the 36-base CDR3 DNA is kept, in frame starting at base 1. TCRbeta CDR3 regions were amplified from genomic DNA by means of the immunoSEQ Assay, a bias-controlled multiplex PCR. The study's processing was this. The number of nucleated cells in each sample was estimated from the amplification of reference gene primers within the assay. To quantify the absolute abundance of each unique TCRbeta CDR3 rearrangement, sequence reads were collapsed and filtered. For each sample, productive Simpson clonality was calculated by taking the square root of Simpson's diversity index across productive rearrangements. TCRdb limited this immuneACCESS table to in-frame rearrangements with V and J called. A share of clones is missing; checked studies link under half to unresolved V genes, and the rest is unexplained. V and J calls and clone size follow that table, whereas D and trimming were derived from the DNA. The sample table holds approximately 61,000 clones, of which roughly 88% were seen once. Of the sample, under 20% is held by the ten largest clones.

This entry is derived from a study of blood T cell repertoires in COVID-19 (dated by TCRdb to 2020 to 2022). Concerning the study at large: Collaborator samples came from the United States, Italy and Spain and covered acute and convalescent phases of COVID-19. The material from the prospective study consisted of cDNA or gDNA derived from T cells, B-cell-depleted T cells, or PBMCs. Subjects who had been exposed to COVID-19, were actively infected with it, or had recovered from it provided the deeply sampled blood TCRbeta repertoires that made up the dataset. The repertoires were released in a freely available public database meant as a resource for research on the immune response to SARS-CoV-2. The samples were drawn from two sources: the first 160 participants of the ongoing ImmuneRACE study, and 1,000 to 1,500 subjects contributed by 6 global collaborators. Nearly every sample came with metadata listing a de-identified subject ID, COVID-19 status, age in years and sex. Where HLA class I and class II types were available, the types were taken from metadata supplied by the sample provider, not from assay-based typing. Points the paper makes about the study in general: The amount of clinical and demographic metadata varied by source and participant and was provided uncurated.

Collaborating institutions collected whole blood in K2EDTA tubes following their own protocols. Collaborator samples were shipped for TCRbeta analysis as frozen whole blood, isolated PBMCs, or DNA extracted from either sample type. This receptor was taken from a woman of 80 years or more with active COVID-19. The V gene is TRBV18 and the J gene is TRBJ1-1, with an unclear D gene assignment. The sample was peripheral blood. The DNA sequence reads TGTGCCAGCTCACCAACGGGGACTGAAGCTTTCTTT. The translation is CASSPTGTEAFF.